This T cell receptor (beta chain) was recovered during a study of blood T cell repertoires in COVID-19. Across the whole study: T cells, B-cell-depleted T cells, or PBMCs provided the cDNA or gDNA that served as material.

TCRdb's copy holds only in-frame clones and misses some; the assay was immunoSEQ multiplex PCR. This table holds around 200,000 clones, approximately 89% found once. The CDR3 is 14 amino acids. V lost 1 base to trimming and J lost 3 bases, with 7 bases between them. The germline CDR1 and CDR2 sequences are SGHTA and FQGTGA. Participant ages covered roughly 18 to 89 years across 24 US areas. Participant reports of clinical history set cohort assignment. The V gene is TRBV7-3, the J gene TRBJ2-1; no definite D call. The receptor was isolated from a man in his forties or fifties who had recovered from COVID-19. Source material: PBMCs or T cells enriched from blood (not recorded which). The CDR3 nucleotides read TGTGCCAGCAGCTTAAAGGCGGACTACAATGAGCAGTTCTTC. This gives the protein CASSLKADYNEQFF.